Listed below are T cell receptor beta chains from one sample, sequenced in a study of blood T cell repertoires in COVID-19. Produced via immunoSEQ multiplex PCR; TCRdb's table is partial and in-frame only. Here the sample spans fewer than 250,000 clones, about four fifths being singletons. The sample consisted of peripheral blood. Receptors were obtained from a woman aged 50 to 60 with acute or convalescent COVID-19. Both conserved end residues are part of each CDR3. D genes are given only for firm matches. The size field is filled for only some rows; it gives once, few, many or a size class.

TRBJ1-2 TRBD1 TRBV24-1 - TGTGCCACCAGGGACAGGCGGAGTCTAGGCTACACCTTC CATRDRRSLGYTF
TRBJ2-5 TRBD1 TRBV6-5 - TGTGCCATCGCACAGGACTCTAACAGGGGAGAGACCCAGTACTTC CAIAQDSNRGETQYF
TRBJ2-2 - TRBV9 - TGTGCCAGCAGCGTCCGCCAGGGTGGCACCGGGGAGCTGTTTTTT CASSVRQGGTGELFF
TRBJ2-3 TRBD2 TRBV10-1 - TGCGTGGGGGTGGCTAGCGGGTCACCGGGAACAGATACGCAGTATTTT CVGVASGSPGTDTQYF
TRBJ2-7 - TRBV14 - TGTGCCAGCAGCCAAGATACATGGTCCCACGAGCAGTACTTC CASSQDTWSHEQYF
TRBJ1-6 TRBD1 TRBV19 few TGTGCCAGTAGCAAAGAAGAAAGACAGGGTGTGTATAATTCACCCCTCCACTTT CASSKEERQGVYNSPLHF
TRBJ2-3 TRBD1 TRBV3-1/TRBV3-2 - TGTGCCAGTGGGCGCATGGGACAGTCCACAGATACGCAGTATTTT CASGRMGQSTDTQYF
TRBJ1-2 - TRBV5-6 - TGTGCCAGCAGCCCGCCACGGGGATCTAACTATGGCTACACCTTC CASSPPRGSNYGYTF
TRBJ2-7 - TRBV30 once TGTGCCTGGAGTGTAGGTAGCCACTACGAGCAGTACTTC CAWSVGSHYEQYF
TRBJ2-7 - TRBV28 - TGTGCCAGCAGTTCCTTACGGGGGAGCTCCTACGAGCAGTACTTC CASSSLRGSSYEQYF
TRBJ2-7 - TRBV5-1 - TGCGCCAGCAGCTTAGCCGCGGAGGCCTACGAGCAGTACTTC CASSLAAEAYEQYF
TRBJ1-6 TRBD1 TRBV27 - TGTGCCAGCAGTTTATCGGTGGGACAGGGAGCCGCGCCCCTCCACTTT CASSLSVGQGAAPLHF
TRBJ1-2 TRBD1 TRBV27 once TGTGCCAGCAGTTTCGGGACAGGGGGAGGAAGCTACACCTTC CASSFGTGGGSYTF
TRBJ2-2 - TRBV24-1 many TGTGCCACCAGTGACCCCTCCAGCACCGGGGAGCTGTTTTTT CATSDPSSTGELFF
TRBJ2-5 TRBD1 TRBV7-9 - TGTGCCAGCAGTGACAGGGGCGAAGAGACCCAGTACTTC CASSDRGEETQYF
TRBJ1-1 - TRBV6-2/TRBV6-3 - TGTGCCAGCAGTTACCACAGATTCATGAACACTGAAGCTTTCTTT CASSYHRFMNTEAFF
TRBJ2-5 - TRBV7-2 - TGTGCCAGCAGCTTAGTGTACGGGGAAGAGACCCAGTACTTC CASSLVYGEETQYF
TRBJ2-1 TRBD2 TRBV7-8 - TGTGCCAGCAGCCCGGGACTAGTTTCTGGTGAGCAGTTCTTC CASSPGLVSGEQFF
TRBJ1-3 - TRBV7-2 - TGTGCCAGCAGCTTAGAAACAGGATATCGGAACACCATATATTTT CASSLETGYRNTIYF
TRBJ2-1 - TRBV10-1 - TGCGCCAGCAGTGAGTCTCCGGAGTGGTCCTACAATGAGCAGTTCTTC CASSESPEWSYNEQFF
TRBJ1-2 TRBD1 TRBV27 - TGTGCCAGCAGTTTATTCAGCCCGGGACAGGGTGGGCCGGGAGGCTACACCTTC CASSLFSPGQGGPGGYTF
TRBJ1-1 - TRBV2 - TGTGCCAGCACTAGAAAAGGCTGGAACACTGAAGCTTTCTTT CASTRKGWNTEAFF
TRBJ1-1 - TRBV2 - TGTGCCAGCAGTGCGCTGGGGCAGCGTGAAGCTTTCTTT CASSALGQREAFF
TRBJ2-4 - TRBV19 few TGTGCCAGTAGTATAGTAGGAGCAGAAGCCAAAAACATTCAGTACTTC CASSIVGAEAKNIQYF
TRBJ1-2 TRBD1 TRBV6-5 many TGTGCCAGCAGTCCCCGGGACAGACCTAACTATGGCTACACCTTC CASSPRDRPNYGYTF
TRBJ2-1 - TRBV5-6 - TGTGCCAGCAGCTACCGGGCTCAGGCGGGCAATGAGCAGTTCTTC CASSYRAQAGNEQFF
TRBJ2-3 TRBD2 TRBV28 - TGTGCCAGCAGTAAAGTTGGACTAGCGAACACAGATACGCAGTATTTT CASSKVGLANTDTQYF
TRBJ2-1 TRBD2 TRBV5-6 - TGTGCCAGCAGCTTGGTGGGGACTAGCGGGAGAAATGAGCAGTTCTTC CASSLVGTSGRNEQFF
TRBJ2-5 - TRBV24-1 - TGTGCCACCAGTGATTTAAGCCCGGCAGGTGGATTGGAGACCCAGTACTTC CATSDLSPAGGLETQYF
TRBJ2-7 - TRBV29-1 once TGCAGCATTACGGCCCAGGCATCCTACGAGCAGTACTTC CSITAQASYEQYF
TRBJ2-1 - TRBV5-1 - TGCGCCTCTACAGAAGAAGGGGCTGAGCAGTTCTTC CASTEEGAEQFF
TRBJ1-2 - TRBV7-8 - TGTGCCAGCAGCTTAGCGGGCAGGAACTATGGCTACACCTTC CASSLAGRNYGYTF
TRBJ2-1 - TRBV5-1 once TGCGCCAGCAGCAGCGCCTACAATGAGCAGTTCTTC CASSSAYNEQFF
TRBJ2-1 - TRBV6-5 - TGTGCCAGCAGTTCCCCACGAGGCAACGGTGAGCAGTTCTTC CASSSPRGNGEQFF
TRBJ1-2 - TRBV3-1/TRBV3-2 - TGTGCCAGCAGCCTCTTACAATATGGCTACACCTTC CASSLLQYGYTF
TRBJ1-3 - TRBV6-1 - TGTGCCAGCAGCCAGGGAAACACCATATATTTT CASSQGNTIYF
TRBJ1-5 - TRBV24-1 - TGTGCCACTGGAGGAGATAGCAATCAGCCCCAGCATTTT CATGGDSNQPQHF
TRBJ2-1 - TRBV30 - TGTGCCTGGACGGCTTGGACTAACTCCTACAATGAGCAGTTCTTC CAWTAWTNSYNEQFF
TRBJ2-1 TRBD1 TRBV6-5 once TGTGCCAGCAGCGACAGGGGAGCCTACAATGAGCAGTTCTTC CASSDRGAYNEQFF
TRBJ2-1 TRBD2 TRBV7-2 - TGTGCCAGCAACCCGGGACTAGCCTACAATGAGCAGTTCTTC CASNPGLAYNEQFF
TRBJ2-3 TRBD2 TRBV7-3 - TGTGCCAGCAGCCCCGGAGCCCGGACTAGCGGGTACACAGATACGCAGTATTTT CASSPGARTSGYTDTQYF
TRBJ2-3 - TRBV5-8 - TGTGCCAGCCGCGCCCCCAGGGATGGTACAGATACGCAGTATTTT CASRAPRDGTDTQYF
TRBJ2-3 - TRBV28 - TGTGCCAGCAGTAGGCAGACTAGCACAGATACGCAGTATTTT CASSRQTSTDTQYF
TRBJ2-1 TRBD2 TRBV5-4 - TGTGCCAGCAGCTCCCCCGGGGGGGGGCGCGACAATGAGCAGTTCTTC CASSSPGGGRDNEQFF
TRBJ2-3 TRBD2 TRBV28 - TGTGCCAGCAGCCAGGGACTATCCGAAAGCACAGATACGCAGTATTTT CASSQGLSESTDTQYF
TRBJ2-7 - TRBV2 - TGTGCCAGCAGTGATGAGGACAACTACGAGCAGTACTTC CASSDEDNYEQYF
TRBJ1-4 - TRBV5-1 - TGCGCCAGCAGCTTCTTCAGGGGCGGTGAAAAACTGTTTTTT CASSFFRGGEKLFF
TRBJ1-1 - TRBV6-5 - TGTGCCAGCAGCTGGACAGACCGGGAAGCTTTCTTT CASSWTDREAFF
TRBJ1-5 - TRBV2 - TGTGCCAGCAGTGAAAGGGGCTCGAGCAATCAGCCCCAGCATTTT CASSERGSSNQPQHF
TRBJ1-6 TRBD1 TRBV10-1 - TGCGCCAGCAGTGTAGCAATCCGGGACAGGGGATGTTCACCCCTCCACTTT CASSVAIRDRGCSPLHF
TRBJ2-7 TRBD2 TRBV18 - TGTGCCAGCTCACCAACCGGGGGGGAAGAAACCCTGCGGTACTTC CASSPTGGEETLRYF